Detailed here is one TCR beta chain. This sample is drawn from a study of early T cells in non-severe SARS-CoV-2 infection. Study details: RNA in bulk from unsorted whole blood was sequenced, and chains were unpaired.

Trimming took off 5 bases at V and 5 bases at J, with 15 bases between the two ends. Germline CDR1 is SGHAT and CDR2 is FQDESV (reference sequence). The CDR3 covers 14 residues. Unique molecular identifiers were added to individual cDNA molecules. TCRdb reprocessed the 5' RACE reads with MiXCR, giving one entry per CDR3 protein. The data contain 45,000 or so distinct CDR3 sequences, about a tenth of them singletons. This chain links TRBV11-1 with TRBJ2-5; D assignment may be TRBD1 or TRBD2 (5 bases each). The sequencing input was whole blood. The TCR originated in an adult who was a healthcare worker with PCR-confirmed SARS-CoV-2 infection or an uninfected control (not recorded which). The chain's CDR3 is CASSADRGRETQYF. The CDR3 DNA is TGTGCCAGCAGCGCGGACCGGGGCCGGGAGACCCAGTACTTC. Full variable domain (missing parts from reference TRBV11-1 and TRBJ2-5): EAEVAQSPRYKITEKSQAVAFWCDPISGHATLYWYRQILGQGPELLVQFQDESVVDDSQLPKDRFSAERLKGVDSTLKIQPAELGDSAMYLCASSADRGRETQYFGPGTRLLVL.